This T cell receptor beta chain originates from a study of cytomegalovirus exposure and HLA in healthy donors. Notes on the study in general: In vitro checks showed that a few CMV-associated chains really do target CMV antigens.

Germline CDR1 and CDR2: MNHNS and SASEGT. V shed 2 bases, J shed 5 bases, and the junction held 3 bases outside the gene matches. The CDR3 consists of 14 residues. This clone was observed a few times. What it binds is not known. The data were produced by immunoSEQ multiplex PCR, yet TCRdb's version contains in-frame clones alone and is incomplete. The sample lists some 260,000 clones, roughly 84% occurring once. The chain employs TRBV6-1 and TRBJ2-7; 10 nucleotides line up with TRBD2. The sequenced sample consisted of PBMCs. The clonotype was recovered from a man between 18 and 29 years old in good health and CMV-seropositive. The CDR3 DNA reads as TGTGCCAGCAGTGAACTAGCGGGAGTCGACGAGCAGTACTTC. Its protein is CASSELAGVDEQYF.